The following is a T cell receptor (beta chain) sequence with its context. What it recognizes is unknown. The record originates from a study of CXCR3-negative and CXCR3-positive naive CD8 T cells. Whole-study findings and limits: CXCR3-positive naive cells carried more hydrophobic TRB CDR3s than CXCR3-negative naive cells did.

UMI-labeled 5' RACE TRB cDNA libraries were prepared from the cells. TCRdb derives one entry per CDR3 protein from the 5' RACE reads, leaving out DNA. This listing includes 90,000 to 100,000 distinct CDR3 sequences. This CDR3 region has 14 residues. CDR1 and CDR2 from the germline V gene are SGHVS and FQNEAQ. CD45RO-CCR7+CD27+CD95- marked naive CD8+ T cells. The TCR sequence derives from a human donor in good health. Some clones in this sample may be carry-over from other donors' samples. This chain links TRBV7-8 with TRBJ2-7; TCRdb returns TRBD2, unconfirmable since there is no DNA. Sequenced material: naive CXCR3+ CD8+ T cells from blood. Subset indicated: CD45RO-CCR7+CD27+CD95- naive CD8+ T cells expressing CXCR3 (TNR3+). The CDR3 spells CASSFRDLDYEQYF.